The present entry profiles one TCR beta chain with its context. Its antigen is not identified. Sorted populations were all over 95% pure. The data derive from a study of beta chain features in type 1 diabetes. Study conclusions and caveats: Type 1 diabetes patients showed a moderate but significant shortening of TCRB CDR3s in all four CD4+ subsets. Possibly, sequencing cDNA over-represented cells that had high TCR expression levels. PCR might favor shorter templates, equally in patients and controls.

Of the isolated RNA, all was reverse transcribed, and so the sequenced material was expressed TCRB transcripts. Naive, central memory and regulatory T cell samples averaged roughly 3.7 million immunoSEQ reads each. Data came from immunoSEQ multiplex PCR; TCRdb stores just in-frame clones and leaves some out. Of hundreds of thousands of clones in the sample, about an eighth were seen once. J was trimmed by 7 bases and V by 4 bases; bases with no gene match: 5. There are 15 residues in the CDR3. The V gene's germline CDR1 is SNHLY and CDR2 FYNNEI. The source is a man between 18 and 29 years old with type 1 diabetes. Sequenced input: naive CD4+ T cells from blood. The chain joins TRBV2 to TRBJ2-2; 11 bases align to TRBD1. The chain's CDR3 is CASSAGQGVGGELFF. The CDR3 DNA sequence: TGTGCCAGCAGTGCGGGACAGGGGGTTGGCGGGGAGCTGTTTTTT.